This paragraph covers one T cell receptor beta chain sequence. The data belong to a study of cytomegalovirus exposure and HLA in healthy donors. Primers for the PCR totalled 60 Vbeta and 13 Jbeta. Sequencing used immunoSEQ multiplex PCR; TCRdb keeps in-frame clones, though not all of them. Among hundreds of thousands of clones listed, about 85% were seen once. Sequencing used PBMCs. The source of this sequence is a girl aged 2 to 10 in good health and CMV-seronegative.

The CDR3 DNA reads TGTGCCTGGAGTGTAAACAGGGGTGGCAATCAGCCCCAGCATTTT. Its translation is CAWSVNRGGNQPQHF. This chain uses TRBV30 with TRBJ1-5; 7 nucleotides line up with TRBD1. From germline, CDR1 is GTSNPN and CDR2 SVGIG (reference sequence). Trimming took 0 bases from V and 2 from J; bases not matched to a gene: 4. This CDR3 has 15 amino acids.